A single sample gave rise to the 10 T cell receptor beta chains below, sequenced in a study of identical twins. MiXCR, applied by TCRdb to the 5' RACE reads, yields one record per CDR3 protein. The table has under 900,000 distinct CDR3 sequences, about 18% seen once. The same sample was also used in a study of T cells expressing NK-cell markers.

Source material: PBMCs. All receptors come from a woman under 30 in good health.

The chain uses TRBV5-4 and TRBJ2-3, with TRBD2 matching over 7 bases. The CDR3 runs 13 residues. Germline loops: CDR1 SGHNT, CDR2 YYREEE (reference sequence). J lost 6 bases, V lost 4 bases, and 5 bases had no gene match. The DNA for the CDR3 is TGTGCCAGCAGCCGGTTGGGGGGGGATACGCAGTATTTT. Amino acids: CASSRLGGDTQYF.

The sample holds a few counts of this clonotype. V and J are TRBV20-1 and TRBJ1-4, with 8 bases lining up with TRBD1. J lost 8 bases, V lost 3 bases, and 5 bases had no gene match. Germline CDR1 reads DFQATT; CDR2 reads SNEGSKA (reference sequence). The length of the CDR3 is 13 residues. The CDR3 is CSASGQGDEKLFF. The CDR3 DNA follows: TGCAGTGCTAGTGGACAGGGAGACGAAAAACTGTTTTTT.

This clonotype was recorded at least ten times. The chain uses TRBV7-9 and TRBJ2-2; D is perhaps TRBD1 (6 bases). V lost 5 bases and J 2 bases, leaving 15 bases between the germline ends. The CDR3 is 16 amino acids. Germline V lookup: CDR1 SEHNR, CDR2 FQNEAQ (reference sequence). This chain's CDR3 is CASSTDRGGNTGELFF. Written as DNA, the CDR3 is TGTGCCAGCAGCACAGACCGAGGGGGTAACACCGGGGAGCTGTTTTTT.

This clonotype was observed a few times. V usage is TRBV4-3 and J usage is TRBJ2-3; 10 bases are a match to TRBD2. Germline lookup yields CDR1 LGHNA and CDR2 YSLEER. This CDR3 region has 19 residues. After removal of 0 bases from V and 0 bases from J, the junction contained 9 bases not matched to a gene. CDR3 in DNA: TGCGCCAGCAGCCAAGAATTAGTTAGCGGGAGGTTAAGCACAGATACGCAGTATTTT. Translated: CASSQELVSGRLSTDTQYF.

Note on this clonotype: The junction departs from the called germline gene at one end, perhaps through a read error. The chain carries TRBV20-1 and TRBJ1-2; 8 positions match TRBD1. The CDR3 extends over 11 amino acids. Germline V lookup: CDR1 DFQATT, CDR2 SNEGSKA (reference sequence). The CDR3 loop is CSASPGQAGGF. In DNA, the CDR3 is TGCAGTGCTAGCCCGGGACAGGCCGGTGGCTTC.

The V and J genes are TRBV11-2 and TRBJ2-1, with TRBD2 matching 8 bases. Germline assignment: CDR1 SGHAT and CDR2 FQNNGV. The length of the CDR3 is 18 residues. With V trimmed by 4 bases and J by 3 bases, 14 bases remained unmatched. CDR3 protein: CASSYFRGGLLGYNEQFF. CDR3 coding DNA: TGTGCCAGCAGCTACTTCCGCGGGGGGCTCCTCGGCTACAATGAGCAGTTCTTC. Full variable domain (remainder filled in from reference TRBV11-2 and TRBJ2-1): EAGVAQSPRYKIIEKRQSVAFWCNPISGHATLYWYQQILGQGPKLLIQFQNNGVVDDSQLPKDRFSAERLKGVDSTLKIQPAKLEDSAVYLCASSYFRGGLLGYNEQFFGPGTRLTVL.

The sample holds a few counts of this clonotype. V usage is TRBV5-6 and J usage is TRBJ1-1; tentatively, D is TRBD1 (6 bases). V lost 4 bases to trimming and J lost 0 bases, with 16 bases between them. The V gene's germline CDR1 is SGHDT and CDR2 YYEEEE. This CDR3 contains 16 residues. DNA of the CDR3: TGTGCCAGCAGCCCACTTACAGGGACGGTGAACACTGAAGCTTTCTTT. Amino acid sequence: CASSPLTGTVNTEAFF.

This clonotype was seen a few times. The rearrangement links TRBV12-3 or TRBV12-4 to TRBJ2-7, with D perhaps matching TRBD1 (6 bases). The CDR3 consists of 12 residues. V dropped 5 bases and J dropped 3 bases, with 8 bases sitting between them. The CDR3 spells CASSGGHYEQYF. The DNA of the CDR3 is TGTGCCAGCAGTGGGGGCCACTACGAGCAGTACTTC.

This clonotype was detected a few times. The rearrangement links TRBV20-1 to TRBJ2-1; D tentatively fits TRBD1 or TRBD2 (6 bases each). The V end lost 6 bases, the J end lost 4 bases, and 19 bases lay between the germline ends. The CDR3 is made up of 15 amino acids. CDR1 and CDR2 from the germline V gene are DFQATT and SNEGSKA (reference sequence). The CDR3 is CSAPLEGDPYNEQFF. The CDR3 nucleotides read TGCAGTGCCCCTTTGGAGGGGGATCCTTACAATGAGCAGTTCTTC.

This clonotype was detected a few times. The gene calls are TRBV11-2 and TRBJ2-2, with TRBD1 as a possible D gene (5 bases). Trimming took off 0 bases at V and 0 bases at J, with 17 bases between the two ends. Germline loops: CDR1 SGHAT, CDR2 FQNNGV. This CDR3 has 19 amino acids. CDR3 sequence (DNA): TGTGCCAGCAGCTTAGATTGGGCAAGGGGCCCAACGAACACCGGGGAGCTGTTTTTT. It encodes CASSLDWARGPTNTGELFF.